The present T cell receptor beta chain was sequenced within a study of T-cell reconstitution after alpha-beta-depleted transplantation in children. The study, taken as a whole, reports: About two months after transplant, alpha-beta T cells reportedly came from several hundred expanded graft clones. At one year after transplant, newly produced T cells mostly accounted for T-cell counts and diversity. The study traced high day-60 TCRbeta diversity in some patients to surviving recipient T cells and thymic progenitors.

TCRbeta library construction was performed incorporating unique molecular identifiers. A single record per CDR3 protein comes from TCRdb applying MiXCR to the PCR reads. The sample includes approximately 980,000 distinct CDR3 sequences, less than 30% of them seen just once. The germline V gene encodes CDR1 SGHRS and CDR2 YFSETQ. The CDR3 is 17 amino acids. Trimming left V 4 bases short and J 3 bases short, with 22 bases between. Notes on this clonotype: Its antigen is currently unknown.

The clonotype was recovered from a boy younger than two who had a stem cell transplant for SCID, so the T cells may come from the graft donor. The chain joins TRBV5-1 to TRBJ1-1; the D is unclear. The starting material was PBMCs, mostly from graft donor cells, obtained 360 days after TCRalphabeta/CD19-depleted stem cell transplant. CDR3 in amino acids: CASSEGWGVGRDTEAFF. For the CDR3, the DNA is TGCGCCAGCAGCGAAGGCTGGGGAGTTGGTCGGGACACTGAAGCTTTCTTT.